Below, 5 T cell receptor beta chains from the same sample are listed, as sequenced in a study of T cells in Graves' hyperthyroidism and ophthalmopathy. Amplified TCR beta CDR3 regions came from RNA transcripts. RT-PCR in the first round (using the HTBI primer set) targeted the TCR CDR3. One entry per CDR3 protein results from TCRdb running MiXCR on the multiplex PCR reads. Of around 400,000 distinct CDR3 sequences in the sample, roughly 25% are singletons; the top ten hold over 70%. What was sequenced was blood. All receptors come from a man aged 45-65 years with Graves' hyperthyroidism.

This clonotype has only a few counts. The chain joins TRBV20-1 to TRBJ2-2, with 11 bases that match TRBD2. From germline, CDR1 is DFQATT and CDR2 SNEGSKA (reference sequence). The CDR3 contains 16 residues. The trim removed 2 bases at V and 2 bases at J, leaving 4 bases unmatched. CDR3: CSARLAGGPNTGELFF. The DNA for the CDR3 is TGCAGTGCTAGACTAGCGGGAGGACCCAACACCGGGGAGCTGTTTTTT.

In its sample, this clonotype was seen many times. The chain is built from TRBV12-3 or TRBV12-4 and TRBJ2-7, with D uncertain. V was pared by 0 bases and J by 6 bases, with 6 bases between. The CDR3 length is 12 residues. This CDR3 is CASSLALVEQYF. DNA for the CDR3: TGTGCCAGCAGTTTAGCGCTTGTCGAGCAGTACTTC.

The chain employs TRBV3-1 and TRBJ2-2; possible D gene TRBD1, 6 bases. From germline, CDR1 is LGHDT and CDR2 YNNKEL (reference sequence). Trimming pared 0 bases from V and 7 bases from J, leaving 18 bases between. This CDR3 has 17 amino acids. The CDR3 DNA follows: TGTGCCAGCAGCCAAGAAGATAGGCCACCCAGGGGCGGGGAGCTGTTTTTT. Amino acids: CASSQEDRPPRGGELFF.

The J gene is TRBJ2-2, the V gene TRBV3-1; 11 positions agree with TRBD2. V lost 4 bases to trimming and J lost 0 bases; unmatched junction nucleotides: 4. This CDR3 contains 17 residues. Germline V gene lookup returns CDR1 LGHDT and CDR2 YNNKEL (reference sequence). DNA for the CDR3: TGTGCCAGCAGCCGAACGGGACTAGCGGCGAACACCGGGGAGCTGTTTTTT. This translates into CASSRTGLAANTGELFF.

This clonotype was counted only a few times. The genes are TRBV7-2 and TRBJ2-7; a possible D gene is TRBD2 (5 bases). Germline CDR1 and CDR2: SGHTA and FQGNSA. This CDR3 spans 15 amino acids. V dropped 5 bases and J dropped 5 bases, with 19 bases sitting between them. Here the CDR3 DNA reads TGTGCCAGCAGCCCAGAGTTTAGCGAAGGCGACGAGCAGTACTTC. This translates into CASSPEFSEGDEQYF.